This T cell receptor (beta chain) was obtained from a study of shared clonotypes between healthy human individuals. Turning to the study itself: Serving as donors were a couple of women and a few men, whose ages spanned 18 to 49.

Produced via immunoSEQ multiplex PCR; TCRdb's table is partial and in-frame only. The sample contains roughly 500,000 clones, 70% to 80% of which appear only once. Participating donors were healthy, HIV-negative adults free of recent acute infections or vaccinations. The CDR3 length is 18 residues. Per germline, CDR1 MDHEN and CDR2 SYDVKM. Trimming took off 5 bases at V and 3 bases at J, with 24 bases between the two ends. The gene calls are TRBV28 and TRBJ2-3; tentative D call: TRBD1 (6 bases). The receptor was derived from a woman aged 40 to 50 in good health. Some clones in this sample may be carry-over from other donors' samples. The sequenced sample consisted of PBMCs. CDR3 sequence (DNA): TGTGCCAGCAGTCTTATAACCCGTATGGGGGCGAGTACAGATACGCAGTATTTT. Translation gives CASSLITRMGASTDTQYF. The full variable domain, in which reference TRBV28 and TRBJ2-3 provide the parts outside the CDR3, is DVKVTQSSRYLVKRTGEKVFLECVQDMDHENMFWYRQDPGLGLRLIYFSYDVKMKEKGDIPEGYSVSREKKERFSLILESASTNQTSMYLCASSLITRMGASTDTQYFGPGTRLTVL.